Sequencing of this T cell receptor (beta chain) was carried out in a study of glioma-infiltrating T cells. General study findings and limits: Tissue-blood divergence was below expectation in non-neoplastic patients, above in gliomas. Tissue and blood shared very few CDR3 sequences.

Germline V gives CDR1 SGHTA, CDR2 FQGTGA. The CDR3 has 14 residues. J was trimmed by 7 bases and V by 3 bases; bases with no gene match: 5. TCR alpha and beta CDR3 regions were amplified from RNA using iRepertoire nested multiplex PCR. Tissue mRNA or PBMC total RNA, about 90-450 ng, went into one-step reverse transcription and amplification. TCRdb redid the calling of the multiplex PCR reads with MiXCR, one entry per CDR3 protein. The data show some 90,000 distinct CDR3 sequences, with about 37% seen just once and under 40% held by the top ten. This clonotype has a count of ten or more. What it recognizes is unknown.

The V gene is TRBV7-3, the J gene TRBJ2-1; 8 nucleotides agree with TRBD2. This clonotype was obtained from a human donor with low-grade glioma or glioblastoma, undergoing nonglioma brain surgery, or in good health (not recorded which). Sequencing used glioma tissue, nonneoplastic brain tissue, or PBMCs (not recorded which). The CDR3 region has the DNA TGTGCCAGCAGCTTCCGGGGGGGCGTAAATGAGCAGTTCTTC. Protein sequence: CASSFRGGVNEQFF.